The 23 T cell receptor beta chains below all came from one sample that was sequenced in a study of cytomegalovirus exposure and HLA in healthy donors (TCRdb year 2017). The library came from the immunoSEQ multiplex PCR assay. A mixture of 60 forward primers for TCR Vbeta segments and 13 reverse primers for TCR Jbeta segments was used in the multiplex PCR. The clones in this table, taken by TCRdb from immuneACCESS, are in-frame only. Not every clone is retained; where verified, under half of the shortfall comes from an unresolved V gene, and the cause of the rest is unknown. This sample comprises around 91,000 clones, around 80% of them detected only once. The leading ten clones occupy about 4.2% of the sample. What was sequenced was PBMCs. The receptors were sampled from a male donor in good health and CMV-seropositive.

This chain joins TRBV7-2 and TRBJ1-5; no firm D call. The CDR3 contains 13 residues. CDR1 is SGHTA and CDR2 is FQGNSA in the germline V gene. The V and J ends lost 3 bases and 3 bases respectively, with 6 bases between them. The CDR3 DNA reads as TGTGCCAGCAGCTTCCAGTACAATCAGCCCCAGCATTTT. Its translation: CASSFQYNQPQHF.

This clone was detected only a few times. The chain carries TRBV27 and TRBJ1-4; D ambiguous. The CDR3 has 16 amino acids. CDR1 is MNHEY and CDR2 is SMNVEV in the germline V gene (reference sequence). Trimming removed 6 bases from V and 8 bases from J, with 22 bases in between. The CDR3 reads CASSPGTARLTEKLFF. The CDR3 DNA sequence: TGTGCCAGCAGCCCTGGCACAGCTCGTTTGACAGAAAAACTGTTTTTT.

This rearrangement joins TRBV30 to TRBJ2-5; TRBD1 matches at 7 bases. V gave up 5 bases and J gave up 5 bases; unmatched junction bases: 8. This CDR3 has 13 amino acids. Germline CDR1 reads GTSNPN; CDR2 reads SVGIG (reference sequence). CDR3 in amino acids: CAWETGAGETQYF. The CDR3 DNA is TGTGCCTGGGAAACAGGGGCTGGGGAGACCCAGTACTTC.

This clone occurred once. The rearrangement joins TRBV19 to TRBJ2-1; 10 positions match TRBD2. CDR1 and CDR2 (germline): LNHDA, SQIVND (reference sequence). Losses at the gene ends were 4 bases for V and 7 bases for J; bases not matched to a gene: 7. This CDR3 spans 15 amino acids. As DNA, the CDR3 is TGTGCCAGTAGTACGGGGACTAGCGACATGAATGAGCAGTTCTTC. As protein: CASSTGTSDMNEQFF. The whole variable domain, remainder taken from reference TRBV19 and TRBJ2-1, is DGGITQSPKYLFRKEGQNVTLSCEQNLNHDAMYWYRQDPGQGLRLIYYSQIVNDFQKGDIAEGYSVSREKKESFPLTVTSAQKNPTAFYLCASSTGTSDMNEQFFGPGTRLTVL.

The V call is TRBV27, the J call TRBJ2-5; perhaps TRBD2 as D (6 bases). The V gene lost 6 bases and the J gene lost 1 base, with 6 bases spanning the gap. Germline V gives CDR1 MNHEY, CDR2 SMNVEV (reference sequence). This CDR3 spans 12 amino acids. The CDR3 region has the DNA TGTGCCAGCAGGCGGGGCCAAGAGACCCAGTACTTC. It yields the protein CASRRGQETQYF.

The V call is TRBV18, the J call TRBJ2-2; D is possibly TRBD1 (6 bases). Germline assignment: CDR1 KGHSH and CDR2 LQKENI. This CDR3 region has 14 residues. V lost 4 bases and J lost 3, with 9 bases in between. CDR3 sequence (DNA): TGTGCCAGCTCACTTGCAGGGGACACCGGGGAGCTGTTTTTT. Encoded protein: CASSLAGDTGELFF.

This chain links TRBV5-5 with TRBJ2-2, with D unresolved. The V end lost 3 bases, the J end lost 7 bases, and 10 bases lay between the germline ends. The V gene's germline CDR1 is SGHKS and CDR2 YYEKEE (reference sequence). The CDR3 is 13 residues long. CDR3 in DNA: TGTGCCAGCAGCTACACCTCATTCGGGGAGCTGTTTTTT. Encoded protein: CASSYTSFGELFF.

This clone was picked up one time. The chain's CDR3 is CAITSDGGSINSNQPQHF. The CDR3 DNA is TGTGCCATCACTTCGGACGGGGGTTCAATTAATAGCAATCAGCCCCAGCATTTT. The chain is built from TRBV28 and TRBJ1-5, with TRBD1 as a possible D gene (5 bases). V was shortened by 10 bases and J by 0 bases, with 25 bases between the two germline ends. The CDR3 is 18 amino acids. Germline V CDR1 and CDR2: MDHEN, SYDVKM.

The V call is TRBV5-4, the J call TRBJ2-5; 10 bases line up with TRBD2. Trimming cost V 3 bases and J 1 base; bases outside gene matches: 6. Germline lookup yields CDR1 SGHNT and CDR2 YYREEE (reference sequence). The CDR3 spans 16 residues. The CDR3 loop is CASSYLAGGAQETQYF. In nucleotides, the CDR3 is TGTGCCAGCAGCTACTTAGCGGGGGGAGCCCAAGAGACCCAGTACTTC.

The rearrangement uses TRBV6-1 and TRBJ1-2; the D is unclear. The CDR3 runs 12 residues. Trimming removed 10 bases at V and 4 bases at J, with 13 bases between. The germline V gene has CDR1 MNHNS and CDR2 SASEGT. DNA of the CDR3: TGTGCCAACCACGATTTCAGCTATGGCTACACCTTC. Residues: CANHDFSYGYTF.

This chain links TRBV2 with TRBJ2-5; possibly TRBD1 for D (6 bases). The V end was cut by 10 bases, the J end by 1 base, with 19 bases between. Germline V gene data show CDR1 as SNHLY and CDR2 as FYNNEI. The CDR3 extends over 15 amino acids. The CDR3 nucleotides read TGTGCCAACCAAAAGAGGGACACCACCCAAGAGACCCAGTACTTC. As protein: CANQKRDTTQETQYF.

V is TRBV5-4 and J is TRBJ2-7; 11 nucleotides match TRBD1. The CDR3 is 15 residues long. CDR1 SGHNT and CDR2 YYREEE come from the germline V gene (reference sequence). With 5 bases clipped from V and 0 bases from J, the junction kept 4 bases outside the gene matches. In DNA, the CDR3 is TGTGCCAGCAGACCCGGGACAGGGGGCTCCTACGAGCAGTACTTC. This sequence encodes CASRPGTGGSYEQYF.

This clone was detected a few times. The chain carries TRBV6-5 and TRBJ2-1; D may be TRBD1 (6 bases). The V gene lost 6 bases and the J gene lost 8 bases, with 20 bases spanning the gap. This CDR3 spans 15 amino acids. Germline CDR1 is MNHEY and CDR2 is SVGAGI. The CDR3 sequence is CASRTGHQGTHEQFF. The CDR3 DNA follows: TGTGCCAGCAGAACGGGACACCAAGGGACACATGAGCAGTTCTTC.

This clone turned up a few times. The chain recombines TRBV6-5 with TRBJ1-1; the D is unclear. The germline CDR1 and CDR2 sequences are MNHEY and SVGAGI. Trimming shortened V by 2 bases and J by 7 bases, and 8 bases separated the two germline ends. The CDR3 sequence is 12 residues long. CDR3: CASSYDAGEAFF. Here the CDR3 DNA reads TGTGCCAGCAGTTACGACGCGGGTGAAGCTTTCTTT.

This clone was seen only a few times. This chain connects TRBV7-9 to TRBJ2-7; D perhaps matches TRBD1 (5 bases). Trimming took 5 bases from V and 3 from J, leaving 14 bases between them. Germline assignment: CDR1 SEHNR and CDR2 FQNEAQ (reference sequence). The CDR3 length is 14 residues. Written as DNA, the CDR3 is TGTGCCAGCAGCACAGACAGTCAAGTCTACGAGCAGTACTTC. Amino acid sequence: CASSTDSQVYEQYF. The variable domain in full, completed from reference TRBV7-9 and TRBJ2-7, reads DTGVSQNPRHKITKRGQNVTFRCDPISEHNRLYWYRQTLGQGPEFLTYFQNEAQLEKSRLLSDRFSAERPKGSFSTLEIQRTEQGDSAMYLCASSTDSQVYEQYFGPGTRLTVT.

This chain connects TRBV7-2 to TRBJ1-2; TRBD1 might be the D (6 bases). Trimming took 5 bases from V and 2 from J, leaving 12 bases between them. CDR3 length equals 14 residues. Germline CDR1 and CDR2: SGHTA and FQGNSA. The CDR3 sequence is CASSPDTGNYGYTF. Written as DNA, the CDR3 is TGTGCCAGCAGCCCCGATACAGGGAACTATGGCTACACCTTC. Variable domain in full (rest from reference TRBV7-2 and TRBJ1-2): GAGVSQSPSNKVTEKGKDVELRCDPISGHTALYWYRQSLGQGLEFLIYFQGNSAPDKSGLPSDRFSAERTGGSVSTLTIQRTQQEDSAVYLCASSPDTGNYGYTFGSGTRLTVV.

The chain couples TRBV18 to TRBJ2-7; 7 positions match TRBD1. Germline V gene sequence: CDR1 KGHSH, CDR2 LQKENI. The CDR3 totals 16 residues. The junction had 10 bases not matched to a gene; V was cut back by 2 bases and J by 3 bases. CDR3 sequence (DNA): TGTGCCAGCTCACCAATATCCGGGACAGACTACTACGAGCAGTACTTC. Translated, it gives CASSPISGTDYYEQYF.

This clone was observed a handful of times. The rearrangement uses TRBV10-1 and TRBJ2-3, with 10 bases matching TRBD2. The CDR3 extends over 15 amino acids. Germline values: CDR1 WNHNN, CDR2 SYGVQD (reference sequence). J lost 3 bases, V lost 3 bases, and 3 bases had no gene match. Here the CDR3 reads CASSDSGRRTDTQYF. DNA of the CDR3: TGCGCCAGCAGTGATAGCGGGAGGAGGACAGATACGCAGTATTTT.

The J gene is TRBJ2-2, the V gene TRBV28; TRBD1 is a possible D gene (6 bases). CDR3 length equals 14 residues. Germline CDR1 and CDR2: MDHEN and SYDVKM. Trimming stripped 7 bases from V and 0 bases from J, with 9 bases between. CDR3 sequence: CASTDRTNTGELFF. The CDR3 DNA reads as TGTGCCAGCACGGACAGAACGAACACCGGGGAGCTGTTTTTT.

This clone was found a few times. The chain joins TRBV28 to TRBJ1-1; tentative D call: TRBD1 (6 bases). Looked up from germline, CDR1 is MDHEN and CDR2 is SYDVKM. This CDR3 comprises 16 residues. V lost 3 bases to trimming and J lost 3 bases, with 17 bases between them. The CDR3 here is CASSLTTGIGDTEAFF. CDR3 nucleotide sequence: TGTGCCAGCAGTTTGACGACAGGCATCGGGGACACTGAAGCTTTCTTT.

The chain links TRBV10-3 to TRBJ1-1, with 8 bases aligning to TRBD1. Per germline, CDR1 ENHRY and CDR2 SYGVKD. This CDR3 has 15 residues. Unmatched junction bases numbered 4, after V lost 3 bases and J lost 1 base. The CDR3 spells CAISDLGQGNTEAFF. The CDR3 bases are TGTGCCATCAGTGATTTAGGACAGGGGAACACTGAAGCTTTCTTT.

This chain uses TRBV15 with TRBJ2-7, with TRBD1 matching 8 bases. Germline V gene sequence: CDR1 LNHNV, CDR2 YYDKDF (reference sequence). This CDR3 spans 13 amino acids. The junction had 7 bases not matched to a gene; V was cut back by 5 bases and J by 7 bases. The DNA for the CDR3 is TGTGCCACCAGCGGCCCAGGGGGCTGGGAGCAGTACTTC. It codes for CATSGPGGWEQYF.

The chain joins TRBV7-2 to TRBJ2-3, with 12 bases matching TRBD2. Unmatched junction bases numbered 7, after V lost 1 base and J lost 5 bases. The CDR3 contains 17 residues. Looked up from germline, CDR1 is SGHTA and CDR2 is FQGNSA. CDR3 coding DNA: TGTGCCAGCAGCTTAGGCCCTAGCGGGGGGGCAGGAGATACGCAGTATTTT. This translates into CASSLGPSGGAGDTQYF. The full variable domain, with the rest looked up from reference TRBV7-2 and TRBJ2-3, is GAGVSQSPSNKVTEKGKDVELRCDPISGHTALYWYRQSLGQGLEFLIYFQGNSAPDKSGLPSDRFSAERTGGSVSTLTIQRTQQEDSAVYLCASSLGPSGGAGDTQYFGPGTRLTVL.